Below are 7 T cell receptor beta chains sequenced from a single sample in a study of cytomegalovirus exposure and HLA in healthy donors. The study ran its PCR with 60 Vbeta and 13 Jbeta primers. Data came from immunoSEQ multiplex PCR; TCRdb stores just in-frame clones and leaves some out. The table has over 75,000 clones, 84% seen once; the top ten hold about 2.4%. Sequenced material: PBMCs. The source is a woman in her forties or fifties in good health and CMV-seronegative.

This clone has only one observation. V is TRBV6-5 and J is TRBJ1-2; no clear D. The CDR3 consists of 15 residues. Trimming took off 0 bases at V and 0 bases at J, with 8 bases between the two ends. Germline V CDR1 and CDR2: MNHEY, SVGAGI. CDR3 sequence: CASSYSEKANYGYTF. CDR3 nucleotides: TGTGCCAGCAGTTACTCGGAGAAAGCTAACTATGGCTACACCTTC.

This sequence joins TRBV7-6 and TRBJ2-7; TRBD2 agrees at 7 bases. This CDR3 is built from 15 residues. Trimming cost V 0 bases and J 4 bases; bases outside gene matches: 6. Germline lookup yields CDR1 SGHVS and CDR2 FNYEAQ. The CDR3 spells CASSLAPGLGYEQYV. Here the CDR3 DNA reads TGTGCCAGCAGCTTAGCGCCCGGACTAGGGTACGAGCAGTACGTC.

The V call is TRBV4-1, the J call TRBJ2-1; 7 nucleotides match TRBD2. CDR3 length equals 15 residues. After removal of 4 bases from V and 2 bases from J, the junction contained 5 bases not matched to a gene. The germline CDR1 and CDR2 sequences are MGHRA and YSYEKL. CDR3 sequence (DNA): TGCGCCAGCAGCCCGGGAGCGGGGCCCTACAATGAGCAGTTCTTC. Protein sequence: CASSPGAGPYNEQFF.

The chain carries TRBV6-6 and TRBJ2-7, with 10 bases lining up with TRBD1. The CDR3 loop spans 16 amino acids. Trimming took 6 bases from V and 0 from J; bases not matched to a gene: 8. Per germline, CDR1 MNHNY and CDR2 SVGAGI (reference sequence). The CDR3 nucleotides read TGTGCCAGCAGCCCAAGGGGACAGGGGAGCTCCTACGAGCAGTACGTC. Its protein is CASSPRGQGSSYEQYV.

The gene calls are TRBV5-4 and TRBJ2-2; 7 nucleotides match TRBD2. CDR3 size: 15 residues. J was trimmed by 7 bases and V by 1 base; bases with no gene match: 7. CDR1 and CDR2 (germline): SGHNT, YYREEE (reference sequence). The CDR3 is CASSLSGTKFGELFF. The CDR3 DNA is TGTGCCAGCAGCTTGTCCGGGACTAAATTCGGGGAGCTGTTTTTT.

The table lists this clone with a count of one. The V call is TRBV7-8, the J call TRBJ1-2; tentative D call: TRBD1 (5 bases). V was trimmed by 7 bases and J by 1 base, leaving 16 bases between them. The germline V gene has CDR1 SGHVS and CDR2 FQNEAQ. CDR3 length: 15 residues. Here the CDR3 DNA reads TGTGCCAGCACATTCGGACACTTCCTTAACTATGGCTACACCTTC. Encoded protein: CASTFGHFLNYGYTF. The whole variable domain, filled in from reference TRBV7-8 and TRBJ1-2, reads GAGVSQSPRYKVAKRGQDVALRCDPISGHVSLFWYQQALGQGPEFLTYFQNEAQLDKSGLPSDRFFAERPEGSVSTLKIQRTQQEDSAVYLCASTFGHFLNYGYTFGSGTRLTVV.

The count of this clone is one. The chain uses TRBV28 and TRBJ2-1; TRBD1 might be the D (5 bases). The V and J ends lost 7 bases and 6 bases respectively, with 10 bases between them. The germline V gene encodes CDR1 MDHEN and CDR2 SYDVKM. CDR3 length equals 12 residues. In DNA form, the CDR3 reads TGTGCCAGCAAGACAGTCACCAATGAGCAGTTCTTC. Translation: CASKTVTNEQFF.